This note documents a single TCR beta chain sequence. This clonotype was detected ten times or more. Its binding antigen is unknown. No base quality values were provided; no much bigger clone lies one nucleotide off. The TCR beta CDR3 regions were amplified from the RNA transcripts. For the first round of RT-PCR on the TCR CDR3, the HTBI primer set was used together with the Qiagen OneStep RT-PCR kit. Libraries were constructed in a second round of multiplex PCR, after which size selection and purification were performed. Paired-end sequencing of the libraries was performed with 100 bp reads on an Illumina HiSeq2000. The original methods were these. SOAPnuke was used to process the raw data, removing reads that contained adapters or uncalled bases, had a mean Phred below 15, or lacked an exact match to the constant primer or identifier. High-quality paired reads were merged with COPE v1.2.5, and unique nucleotide sequences were defined as clonotypes. MiTCR v1.1 was used to align clonotypes to the IMGT TRBV, TRBD and TRBJ reference segments. Only V-J combinations with frequency above 0.0001, covering approximately 99% of repertoires, were analysed. The TCS score was defined as the ratio of F50 (clonal expansion) to E x V (chaos), calculated using BLOSUM62-based TCRdist between CDR3 peptides within each V-J. Welch's t-statistics and random forest reduced just over 500 V-J features to about 12, which were used in a naive Bayes classifier (R e1071). The public sequencing data were trimmed at Q25 with fastp and processed into clonotypes with MiXCR by TCRdb, which kept only in-frame beta chains. When rows share a CDR3 protein, they turn into one entry using the most common DNA and genes. TCRdb's processing, not the study's, gives the V and J calls here. Counted in this sample were some 350,000 distinct CDR3 sequences; about a fifth of them appeared once. The ten most abundant clones make up about 4% of the sample.

Stable Graves' hyperthyroidism was defined as no progression to ophthalmopathy during 18 months of follow-up. Hyperthyroidism patients were newly diagnosed, with disease duration under 2 months, and aged 18 to 65 years. Patients with uncontrolled infections, other autoimmune diseases, pregnancy or lactation were excluded. Diagnoses relied on clinical symptoms, serum thyroxine and TRAb, thyroid ultrasound and orbital computed tomography. PBMCs were separated from roughly 9.3 ml of fresh peripheral blood using Ficoll-Paque density gradient centrifugation. Total RNA was extracted with Trizol reagent, and quality was checked on an Agilent 2100 Bioanalyzer. The CDR3 starts with the cysteine, ends with the phenylalanine, and has 15 residues. Only the CDR3 portion is preserved as DNA: 45 bases, with reading frame beginning at the first base. V and J lose 5 bases and 0 bases, and a span of 12 bases separates them. CDR1 and CDR2 are read off the germline V gene as SGHVS and FQNEAQ.

This sample is part of a study of T cells in Graves' hyperthyroidism and ophthalmopathy (dated by TCRdb to the late 2010s). A note on the overall study: Peripheral blood samples were taken at the time of initial diagnosis, prior to any treatment. An independent validation cohort of about 19 hyperthyroidism patients and about 15 patients who later progressed to ophthalmopathy tested prospective prediction of ophthalmopathy. In addition, the study compared T-cell repertoires in thyroid tissue and in blood from over 5 Graves' hyperthyroidism patients. After blood sampling, hyperthyroidism patients were treated with methimazole at a starting dose of 30 mg daily, and ophthalmopathy patients were treated with high-dose intravenous methylprednisolone. TCR V-J signatures able to tell the groups apart were searched for in a discovery cohort of approximately 95 patients, of whom under 45 had Graves' ophthalmopathy and around 57 had stable Graves' hyperthyroidism. The approximately 90 discovery patients were randomly split 7:3 into training and test sets. According to the paper, TCR Vbeta CDR3 sequencing was carried out on over 130 peripheral blood samples, which came from 40 to 45 ophthalmopathy, under 85 hyperthyroidism and roughly 17 progressor patients.

Results the study describes overall, beyond this receptor: Ophthalmopathy was separated from stable hyperthyroidism by a 13 V-J signature model, with approximately 86% sensitivity and about 84% specificity obtained in cross-validation and 80%/75% obtained in testing. During validation, the model predicted progression to ophthalmopathy a median of roughly 7.1 months ahead of onset, with more than 55% sensitivity and 72% to 85% specificity. Sample size was not statistically predetermined, and blinding of investigators to group allocation was not performed. Most expanded thyroid clonotypes (frequency above 0.001) were also found in blood, which suggests that blood repertoires may mirror thyroid immune responses.

Sequencing was carried out using blood. The TCR was taken from a woman younger than 35 with Graves' hyperthyroidism. The chain was built from TRBV7-8 and TRBJ2-3, with the D gene possibly TRBD1 or TRBD2, each one fitting 6 bases. Here the CDR3 is given as CASSPGAHSTDTQYF. The sequenced DNA: TGTGCCAGCAGCCCGGGGGCCCATAGCACAGATACGCAGTATTTT.